These 26 T cell receptor beta chains share one sample of origin, sequenced in a study of shared clonotypes between healthy human individuals. Sequencing was performed with immunoSEQ multiplex PCR; in TCRdb, only in-frame clones are kept and a portion is missing. The sample includes some 510,000 clones, 75% to 85% of them seen just once. The specimen sequenced was PBMCs. These TCRs come from a woman in her thirties or forties in good health. Some clones in this sample may be carry-over from other donors' samples.

The chain joins TRBV19 to TRBJ2-5; D is perhaps TRBD2 (5 bases). The CDR3 runs 14 residues. Germline V CDR1 and CDR2: LNHDA, SQIVND (reference sequence). Trimming stripped 3 bases from V and 1 base from J, with 9 bases between. CDR3 in DNA: TGTGCCAGTAGTATTCGGGATTCCCAAGAGACCCAGTACTTC. This gives the protein CASSIRDSQETQYF.

In its sample, this clone was seen once. This sequence joins TRBV29-1 and TRBJ1-2; 10 bases map to TRBD1. The germline V gene has CDR1 SQVTM and CDR2 ANQGSEA. V lost 6 bases, J lost 7 bases, and 11 bases stayed unmatched. This CDR3 region has 14 residues. This chain's CDR3 is CSVAPGQGTGGYTF. The CDR3 bases are TGCAGCGTAGCTCCGGGACAGGGGACCGGTGGCTACACCTTC.

The rearrangement joins TRBV2 to TRBJ1-4; 9 bases are a match to TRBD1. V shed 6 bases and J 8 bases; nucleotides not matched to a gene: 7. CDR3 length: 14 amino acids. In germline, CDR1 is SNHLY, CDR2 FYNNEI. For the CDR3, the DNA is TGTGCCAGCAGCAGGGACAGGGTAGGAGAAAAACTGTTTTTT. Translation gives CASSRDRVGEKLFF. Looking up the rest from reference TRBV2 and TRBJ1-4 gives the full variable domain: EPEVTQTPSHQVTQMGQEVILRCVPISNHLYFYWYRQILGQKVEFLVSFYNNEISEKSEIFDDQFSVERPDGSNFTLKIRSTKLEDSAMYFCASSRDRVGEKLFFGSGTQLSVL.

The rearrangement uses TRBV27 and TRBJ2-2; TRBD2 agrees at 8 bases. Germline V CDR1 and CDR2: MNHEY, SMNVEV (reference sequence). Trimming took 2 bases from V and 6 from J; bases not matched to a gene: 2. The CDR3 contains 14 residues. The CDR3 region has the DNA TGTGCCAGCAGTTTAATAGCGGGACCCGGGGAGCTGTTTTTT. It encodes CASSLIAGPGELFF.

V is TRBV21-1 and J is TRBJ2-2. TRBV21-1 is marked as a pseudogene. This CDR3 is built from 16 residues. For the CDR3, the DNA is TGTGCCAGCAGCAAAGACTCTTTTAAGGGCGCCGGGGAGCTGTTTTTT. Translated: CASSKDSFKGAGELFF.

This clone occurred a few times. The chain joins TRBV4-2 to TRBJ2-4; 8 nucleotides line up with TRBD2. Germline CDR1 is LGHNA and CDR2 is YNFKEQ. The CDR3 totals 14 residues. The trim removed 4 bases at V and 9 bases at J, leaving 8 bases unmatched. The CDR3 protein is CASSPRTSFGIQYF. The CDR3 DNA sequence: TGTGCCAGCAGCCCCCGGACTAGCTTCGGCATTCAGTACTTC.

The V call is TRBV15, the J call TRBJ2-7, with 9 bases that match TRBD1. Germline V lookup: CDR1 LNHNV, CDR2 YYDKDF (reference sequence). This CDR3 contains 15 residues. The junction had 7 bases not matched to a gene; V was cut back by 1 base and J by 6 bases. The CDR3 coding sequence is TGTGCCACCAGCAGAGGGTCGACAGGGGGGCGCGAGCAGTACTTC. Translation: CATSRGSTGGREQYF.

The chain has TRBV5-6 and TRBJ2-5; D remains unclear. CDR1 and CDR2 (germline): SGHDT, YYEEEE. Trimming removed 0 bases from V and 3 bases from J, with 6 bases in between. CDR3 size: 13 residues. CDR3 residues: CASSLGREETQYF. CDR3 DNA: TGTGCCAGCAGCTTGGGAAGGGAAGAGACCCAGTACTTC.

This clone was detected a few times. The chain uses TRBV30 and TRBJ1-1; D call uncertain. The CDR3 runs to 14 residues. Germline loops: CDR1 GTSNPN, CDR2 SVGIG (reference sequence). V lost 3 bases and J 1 base, leaving 12 bases between the germline ends. Written as DNA, the CDR3 is TGTGCCTGGAGCCTAGGTGGCGGGAACACTGAAGCTTTCTTT. Translated: CAWSLGGGNTEAFF.

V usage is TRBV7-9 and J usage is TRBJ1-2; tentatively, D is TRBD1 (5 bases). V was shortened by 5 bases and J by 11 bases, with 12 bases between the two germline ends. Germline lookup yields CDR1 SEHNR and CDR2 FQNEAQ (reference sequence). CDR3 length equals 11 residues. The CDR3 sequence is CASSMTDRYTF. DNA of the CDR3: TGTGCCAGCAGCATGACAGACCGGTACACCTTC.

The rearrangement uses TRBV27 and TRBJ2-7; TRBD1 agrees at 7 bases. Trimming removed 10 bases from V and 5 bases from J; junction bases left unmatched: 11. The CDR3 has 13 amino acids. Per the germline V gene, CDR1 is MNHEY and CDR2 is SMNVEV (reference sequence). CDR3 sequence reads: CATRQGYWDEQYF. The CDR3 bases are TGTGCCACCAGACAGGGTTATTGGGACGAGCAGTACTTC.

The CDR3 DNA sequence: TGCGCCAGCAGTGGGGGACTAGCGGGAGTAGGTAATGAGCAGTTCTTC. Residues: CASSGGLAGVGNEQFF. The rearrangement joins TRBV10-2 to TRBJ2-1, with 14 bases identical to TRBD2. V dropped 4 bases and J dropped 7; count of bases not matched to a gene: 6. The CDR3 sequence is 16 residues long. Germline assignment: CDR1 WSHSY and CDR2 SAAADI.

The chain carries TRBV11-3 and TRBJ2-5; 15 nucleotides align to TRBD2. The germline V gene encodes CDR1 SGHNT and CDR2 YENEEA. CDR3 size: 16 residues. With V trimmed by 5 bases and J by 4 bases, 5 bases remained unmatched. The CDR3 spells CASSQGLAGGGETQYF. The DNA for the CDR3 is TGTGCCAGCAGCCAAGGACTAGCGGGAGGGGGAGAGACCCAGTACTTC.

The genes are TRBV30 and TRBJ1-6; D call uncertain. The CDR3 length is 15 residues. Trimming removed 2 bases at V and 13 bases at J, with 21 bases between. Germline assignment: CDR1 GTSNPN and CDR2 SVGIG (reference sequence). CDR3: CAWSRHQGLGSPLHF. CDR3 bases: TGTGCCTGGAGTAGACATCAAGGGCTGGGGTCCCCCCTCCACTTT.

This clone was counted a few times. V gene TRBV9 combines with J gene TRBJ2-2, with D uncertain. Germline lookup yields CDR1 SGDLS and CDR2 YYNGEE. V lost 0 bases and J lost 2, with 5 bases in between. The CDR3 contains 14 residues. CDR3: CASSVELNTGELFF. DNA for the CDR3: TGTGCCAGCAGCGTAGAACTAAACACCGGGGAGCTGTTTTTT. Filled out from reference TRBV9 and TRBJ2-2, the complete variable domain reads DSGVTQTPKHLITATGQRVTLRCSPRSGDLSVYWYQQSLDQGLQFLIQYYNGEERAKGNILERFSAQQFPDLHSELNLSSLELGDSALYFCASSVELNTGELFFGEGSRLTVL.

The rearrangement joins TRBV10-1 to TRBJ2-7, with D perhaps being TRBD1 or TRBD2 (6 bases each). Germline V gene lookup returns CDR1 WNHNN and CDR2 SYGVQD (reference sequence). The CDR3 extends over 16 amino acids. The germline V and J ends were trimmed by 4 bases and 7 bases, with 23 bases remaining between them. The CDR3 DNA reads TGCGCCAGCAGTGGGGGTGAGTGGGGGGCTTTGGTAGAGCAGTACTTC. Translating gives CASSGGEWGALVEQYF.

V is TRBV10-3 and J is TRBJ2-7, with D possibly TRBD2 on 6 matching bases. CDR3 size: 13 residues. Deletions cut 10 bases from V and 5 bases from J, with 18 bases between. Germline-derived CDR1 and CDR2 are ENHRY and SYGVKD. CDR3 sequence reads: CATRLEGRDEQYF. CDR3 in DNA: TGTGCCACCCGACTAGAAGGCCGTGACGAGCAGTACTTC.

The V gene is TRBV7-9, the J gene TRBJ2-4; TRBD2 matches 9 bases. Germline V gene sequence: CDR1 SEHNR, CDR2 FQNEAQ (reference sequence). V gave up 7 bases and J gave up 1 base; unmatched junction bases: 17. The CDR3 totals 19 residues. The CDR3 DNA sequence: TGTGCCAGCACCCAAAGTGGCGGGAGGGCCGGGTCGGCCAAAAACATTCAGTACTTC. Translated, it gives CASTQSGGRAGSAKNIQYF.

For this clone: Other nucleotide sequences from this sample produce the same CDR3. The chain couples TRBV6-5 to TRBJ2-3, with D unresolved. The germline CDR1 and CDR2 sequences are MNHEY and SVGAGI. This CDR3 spans 13 amino acids. Trimming removed 2 bases from V and 3 bases from J, with 6 bases in between. CDR3 sequence: CASSYPGTDTQYF. Here the CDR3 DNA reads TGTGCCAGCAGTTACCCAGGAACAGATACGCAGTATTTT.

V is TRBV9 and J is TRBJ1-1; possible D gene TRBD1, 5 bases. The V gene lost 0 bases and the J gene lost 5 bases, with 14 bases spanning the gap. The CDR3 spans 15 residues. CDR1 is SGDLS and CDR2 is YYNGEE in the germline V gene. The CDR3 loop is CASSVGAGGGTEAFF. As DNA, the CDR3 is TGTGCCAGCAGCGTAGGGGCGGGGGGGGGAACTGAAGCTTTCTTT.

The CDR3 nucleotides read TGTGCCAGCAGGGGGGACAGGGGTAACTATGGCTACACCTTC. It codes for CASRGDRGNYGYTF. The chain has TRBV2 and TRBJ1-2; 10 nucleotides match TRBD1. The length of the CDR3 is 14 residues. V lost 6 bases, J lost 1 base, and 2 bases stayed unmatched. Looked up from germline, CDR1 is SNHLY and CDR2 is FYNNEI.

The genes are TRBV11-2 and TRBJ2-5; TRBD2 matches 11 bases. Looked up from germline, CDR1 is SGHAT and CDR2 is FQNNGV. V shed 4 bases, J shed 4 bases, and the junction held 8 bases outside the gene matches. There are 16 residues in the CDR3. The CDR3 loop is CASSSRLAGQGETQYF. CDR3 in DNA: TGTGCCAGCAGCTCGAGACTAGCGGGACAGGGAGAGACCCAGTACTTC.

J is TRBJ2-7 and V is TRBV11-2; 7 bases are shared with TRBD1. The CDR3 length is 15 residues. The junction had 9 bases not matched to a gene; V was cut back by 5 bases and J by 2 bases. Looked up from germline, CDR1 is SGHAT and CDR2 is FQNNGV. In nucleotides, the CDR3 is TGTGCCAGCAGCAAAACCGGGACAGACACCTACGAGCAGTACTTC. It specifies CASSKTGTDTYEQYF.

The chain couples TRBV7-8 to TRBJ2-6; 7 bases line up with TRBD1. V shed 2 bases and J 0 bases; nucleotides not matched to a gene: 7. This CDR3 has 18 residues. The germline gives CDR1 SGHVS, CDR2 FQNEAQ. CDR3 sequence reads: CASSLRGLYSSGANVLTF. CDR3 bases: TGTGCCAGCAGCTTAAGGGGGCTCTATAGCTCTGGGGCCAACGTCCTGACTTTC. The complete variable domain, with remaining parts taken from reference TRBV7-8 and TRBJ2-6, reads GAGVSQSPRYKVAKRGQDVALRCDPISGHVSLFWYQQALGQGPEFLTYFQNEAQLDKSGLPSDRFFAERPEGSVSTLKIQRTQQEDSAVYLCASSLRGLYSSGANVLTFGAGSRLTVL.

This chain joins TRBV29-1 and TRBJ2-3, with D tentatively TRBD2 (6 bases). This CDR3 spans 11 amino acids. Germline CDR1 SQVTM, CDR2 ANQGSEA. Trimming cost V 3 bases and J 5 bases, with 6 bases left between them. The CDR3 sequence is CSVEGGDTQYF. The CDR3 nucleotides are TGCAGCGTTGAGGGAGGAGATACGCAGTATTTT.

This rearrangement joins TRBV7-9 to TRBJ2-7, with D maybe TRBD2 (5 bases). The V end was cut by 0 bases, the J end by 6 bases, with 9 bases between. CDR3 length: 13 amino acids. In germline, CDR1 is SEHNR, CDR2 FQNEAQ (reference sequence). The CDR3 here is CASSLAFEGEQYF. The DNA of the CDR3 is TGTGCCAGCAGCTTAGCATTCGAGGGCGAGCAGTACTTC.